These T cell receptor beta chains were read from a single sample in a study of blood T cell repertoires in COVID-19. Profiled with immunoSEQ multiplex PCR; TCRdb holds only in-frame clones, not every one. The sample includes around 68,000 clones, 65% to 90% seen only once; the top ten take 15% to 20%. Sample: peripheral blood. Receptors were obtained from an elderly man with active COVID-19. The CDR3 runs from the conserved cysteine through the conserved F or W. D genes are given only for firm matches. Expanded clones get a size class; other rows say once, few or many, or leave the size out.

clone_size j_call v_call d_call cdr3_aa cdr3_nt
. TRBJ2-1 TRBV11-2 TRBD2 CASSSIAGGSNEQFF TGTGCCAGCAGCTCCATAGCGGGAGGTAGCAATGAGCAGTTCTTC
. TRBJ2-2 TRBV5-4 TRBD1 CASRTGGGGELFF TGTGCCAGCAGAACAGGGGGTGGCGGGGAGCTGTTTTTT
. TRBJ1-4 TRBV19 TRBD1 CASTDPGTGFEKLFF TGTGCCAGTACCGATCCCGGGACAGGGTTTGAAAAACTGTTTTTT
few TRBJ1-1 TRBV20-1 . CSAGGRGSAFF TGCAGTGCCGGAGGGCGGGGTTCCGCTTTCTTT
. TRBJ2-2 TRBV5-1 TRBD2 CASSSSGGTGELFF TGCGCCAGCAGCTCCTCGGGGGGGACCGGGGAGCTGTTTTTT
. TRBJ2-2 TRBV18 TRBD2 CASSPRTSGSAGTGELFF TGTGCCAGCTCACCGCGGACTAGCGGGAGCGCGGGCACCGGGGAGCTGTTTTTT
. TRBJ2-7 TRBV18 . CANSPPAGPTYEQYF TGTGCCAACTCACCACCGGCAGGGCCGACCTACGAGCAGTACTTC
. TRBJ2-3 TRBV7-2 TRBD2 CASSLSPPTSGKRDTQYF TGTGCCAGCAGCTTATCCCCACCGACTAGCGGAAAGCGTGATACGCAGTATTTT
. TRBJ2-7 TRBV11-2 . CARRQSRIYEQYF TGTGCCAGACGACAGTCGAGGATCTACGAGCAGTACTTC
. TRBJ2-3 TRBV9 TRBD2 CASSVGGGPRTDTQYF TGTGCCAGCAGCGTAGGCGGGGGGCCTCGCACAGATACGCAGTATTTT
. TRBJ2-5 TRBV5-1 TRBD1 CASSLGGTGGEETQYF TGCGCCAGCAGCTTGGGCGGGACAGGGGGCGAAGAGACCCAGTACTTC
once TRBJ1-1 TRBV5-4 . CASSPTGTEAFF TGTGCCAGCAGCCCCACGGGCACTGAAGCTTTCTTT
. TRBJ1-4 TRBV7-9 TRBD1 CASSTGQGKNEKLFF TGTGCCAGCAGCACCGGACAGGGGAAGAATGAAAAACTGTTTTTT
. TRBJ1-5 TRBV10-1 . CASKTDRDNQPQHF TGCGCCAGCAAAACGGACAGAGACAATCAGCCCCAGCATTTT
once TRBJ2-7 TRBV7-3 . CASSSSPEGKQYF TGTGCCAGCAGTTCCTCCCCGGAGGGCAAGCAGTACTTC
. TRBJ2-3 TRBV28 TRBD2 CASRIAGVGLPGDTQYF TGTGCCAGCAGGATAGCGGGAGTGGGCCTGCCCGGAGATACGCAGTATTTT
. TRBJ2-7 TRBV6-6 TRBD2 CASSYPTSGSYEQYF TGTGCCAGCAGTTACCCCACTAGCGGGAGCTACGAGCAGTACTTC
. TRBJ2-7 TRBV19 TRBD2 CASSTLAGYEQYF TGTGCCAGTAGTACCCTAGCGGGCTACGAGCAGTACTTC
. TRBJ2-7 TRBV6-5 . CASRTGHAETYEQYF TGTGCCAGCAGGACAGGCCACGCAGAAACCTACGAGCAGTACTTC
once TRBJ1-2 TRBV7-9 . CASRKDGFYGYTF TGTGCCAGCAGAAAAGACGGGTTCTATGGCTACACCTTC
once TRBJ2-5 TRBV18 . CASSDIRTASQETQYF TGTGCCAGCTCGGACATACGGACAGCCAGTCAAGAGACCCAGTACTTC
. TRBJ1-2 TRBV9 . CASSVSGYGYTF TGTGCCAGCAGCGTATCCGGCTATGGCTACACCTTC
. TRBJ2-1 TRBV19 TRBD1 CASISGTGGSNEQFF TGTGCCAGTATTTCCGGGACAGGGGGCTCGAATGAGCAGTTCTTC
. TRBJ2-3 TRBV10-3 TRBD2 CAISRSTSGGPTSTDTQYF TGTGCCATCAGTAGATCGACTAGCGGGGGCCCCACTAGCACAGATACGCAGTATTTT